This TCR beta chain originates from a study of T cells in Graves' hyperthyroidism and ophthalmopathy. Whole-study results and caveats: Blood shared most expanded thyroid clonotypes above 0.001.

If no ophthalmopathy progression occurred within 18 months, Graves' hyperthyroidism was stable. The CDR3 regions of TCR beta were amplified from RNA transcripts. RT-PCR in the first round (using the HTBI primer set) targeted the TCR CDR3. TCRdb analysed the multiplex PCR reads with MiXCR anew, one entry per CDR3 protein. There are about 840,000 distinct CDR3 sequences in the sample; around 38% occur only once, and around 10% lies in the top ten. This clonotype showed up many times. Antigen specificity is unknown. CDR1 and CDR2 from the germline V gene are SNHLY and FYNNEI. Deletions cut 1 base from V and 5 bases from J, with 20 bases between. The CDR3 has 17 amino acids.

This receptor was taken from a man between 18 and 35 years old with Graves' hyperthyroidism. The V call is TRBV2, the J call TRBJ2-5, with D perhaps matching TRBD2 (6 bases). The sequencing input was blood. The CDR3 spells CASSEGVRSSARETQYF. As DNA, the CDR3 is TGTGCCAGCAGTGAAGGCGTCCGGTCTAGCGCTCGGGAGACCCAGTACTTC. The variable domain in full, completed from reference TRBV2 and TRBJ2-5, reads EPEVTQTPSHQVTQMGQEVILRCVPISNHLYFYWYRQILGQKVEFLVSFYNNEISEKSEIFDDQFSVERPDGSNFTLKIRSTKLEDSAMYFCASSEGVRSSARETQYFGPGTRLLVL.